This T cell receptor (beta chain) emerged from a study of technical replicates of blood from several donors. Germline CDR1 reads LNHNV; CDR2 reads YYDKDF (reference sequence). V was pared by 1 base and J by 6 bases, with 12 bases between. The length of the CDR3 is 14 residues. Clones were sequenced by immunoSEQ multiplex PCR, and TCRdb holds only the in-frame ones, with some missing. The sample has roughly 56,000 clones, 80% to 90% seen once. The chain recombines TRBV15 with TRBJ1-2; TRBD1 might be the D (6 bases). This receptor was taken from a human donor in good health. Some clones in this sample may be carry-over from other donors' samples. The specimen was PBMCs. The CDR3, as DNA: TGTGCCACCAGCAGAGTTTTAGCAGGGGATGGCTACACCTTC. Translated, it gives CATSRVLAGDGYTF.